The 8 T cell receptor beta chains presented below share a single source sample, sequenced in a study of cytomegalovirus exposure and HLA in healthy donors. Primers for the PCR totalled 60 Vbeta and 13 Jbeta. Produced via immunoSEQ multiplex PCR; TCRdb's table is partial and in-frame only. This table has roughly 90,000 clones, 80% to 90% appearing once. The sample taken for sequencing was PBMCs. The receptors come from a man aged 25-45 years in good health and CMV-seropositive.

Only one count was recorded for this clone. J is TRBJ2-1 and V is TRBV11-1; 10 bases fit TRBD2. The germline V gene has CDR1 SGHAT and CDR2 FQDESV (reference sequence). This CDR3 contains 14 residues. The V and J ends lost 8 bases and 12 bases, in that order; junction bases with no gene match: 13. This CDR3 reads CASGGGLAGEVQFF. The CDR3 nucleotides read TGTGCCAGCGGAGGGGGTCTAGCGGGAGAGGTGCAGTTCTTC.

This sequence joins TRBV6-5 and TRBJ2-7; D possibly corresponds to TRBD2 (5 bases). V lost 8 bases, J lost 3 bases, and 14 bases lay in between. The CDR3 spans 13 residues. Looked up from germline, CDR1 is MNHEY and CDR2 is SVGAGI. CDR3 sequence: CASRQKRLYEQYF. The CDR3 nucleotides are TGTGCCAGCCGTCAGAAGCGGCTCTACGAGCAGTACTTC.

The CDR3: CASSPPTGGANYGYTF. The CDR3 DNA is TGTGCCAGCTCACCACCCACAGGGGGCGCTAACTATGGCTACACCTTC. The chain joins TRBV18 to TRBJ1-2; 9 nucleotides agree with TRBD1. The J segment lost 0 bases and the V segment lost 0 bases, leaving 2 bases of the junction unmatched. This CDR3 spans 16 amino acids. The germline CDR1 and CDR2 sequences are KGHSH and LQKENI.

This sequence joins TRBV29-1 and TRBJ2-2; D not resolved. The CDR3 is made up of 16 amino acids. Germline loops: CDR1 SQVTM, CDR2 ANQGSEA. V was trimmed by 6 bases and J by 6 bases, leaving 23 bases between them. CDR3 nucleotides: TGCAGCGTGGTTGAAGTGGGCCAGGCTAATTCCGGGGAGCTGTTTTTT. Its translation is CSVVEVGQANSGELFF.

There are a few counts of this clone. The gene calls are TRBV6-1 and TRBJ1-5, with 8 bases that match TRBD1. Germline lookup yields CDR1 MNHNS and CDR2 SASEGT. Germline trimming cut 5 bases from V and 7 bases from J; bases unmatched to any gene: 10. CDR3 length: 15 amino acids. The CDR3 region has the DNA TGTGCCAGCAGTTTTACGACAGGGGAGAAACAGCCCCAGCATTTT. Its translation: CASSFTTGEKQPQHF.

The CDR3 spells CASSTPGTGTDTQYF. The CDR3 DNA reads as TGTGCCAGCAGTACCCCAGGGACTGGCACAGATACGCAGTATTTT. The chain carries TRBV28 and TRBJ2-3; tentative D call: TRBD2 (6 bases). The CDR3 has 15 amino acids. Trimming cost V 5 bases and J 1 base, with 13 bases left between them. Germline V gene lookup returns CDR1 MDHEN and CDR2 SYDVKM.

This chain links TRBV15 with TRBJ1-2; D is undetermined. The ends were cut back, 1 base at V and 4 bases at J, with 13 bases in the middle. There are 15 residues in the CDR3. Per germline, CDR1 LNHNV and CDR2 YYDKDF (reference sequence). The CDR3 DNA reads TGTGCCACCAGCAGAGTAGGCGGGATAAGCTATGGCTACACCTTC. Translated: CATSRVGGISYGYTF.

The CDR3 spells CASSLGVSGNEQFF. The CDR3 region has the DNA TGCGCCAGCAGCTTGGGAGTCTCGGGAAATGAGCAGTTCTTC. This rearrangement joins TRBV5-1 to TRBJ2-1; tentative D call: TRBD2 (5 bases). V shed 0 bases and J shed 7 bases, with 11 bases lying between them. The germline V gene has CDR1 SGHRS and CDR2 YFSETQ. The CDR3 covers 14 residues.